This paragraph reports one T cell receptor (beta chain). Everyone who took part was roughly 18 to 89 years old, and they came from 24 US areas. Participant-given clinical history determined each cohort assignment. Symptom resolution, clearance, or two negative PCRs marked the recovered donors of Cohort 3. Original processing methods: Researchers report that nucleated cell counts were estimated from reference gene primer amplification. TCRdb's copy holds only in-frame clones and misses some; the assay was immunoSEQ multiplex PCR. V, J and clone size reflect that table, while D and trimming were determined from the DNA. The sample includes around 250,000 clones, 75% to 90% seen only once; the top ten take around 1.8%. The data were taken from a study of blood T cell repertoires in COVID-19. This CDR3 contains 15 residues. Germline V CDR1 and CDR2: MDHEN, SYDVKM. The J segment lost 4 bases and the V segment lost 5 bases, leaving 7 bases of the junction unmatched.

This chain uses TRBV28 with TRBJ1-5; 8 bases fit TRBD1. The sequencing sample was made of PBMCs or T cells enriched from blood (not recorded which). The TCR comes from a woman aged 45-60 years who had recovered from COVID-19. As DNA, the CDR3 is TGTGCCAGCAGTCCCCTAGACAGGGGAAATCAGCCCCAGCATTTT. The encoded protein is CASSPLDRGNQPQHF.